Below, one T cell receptor beta chain is given with its context. No antigen is known for it. At cycle 4 day 1, cycle 7 day 1, and baseline, blood was sampled. This sample was taken from a study of OX40 agonist ivuxolimab in advanced cancers. The wider study: Eligibility rules accepted prior anti-PD-1, anti-PD-L1 or anti-CTLA-4 therapy, and roughly 42% had some. Overall study findings and caveats: CD4+ T cells averaged fewer expanded clones than CD8+ T cells. At 0.1 to 3.0 mg/kg, CD4+ and CD8+ blood T cells expanded clonally by week 6.

Germline loops: CDR1 DFQATT, CDR2 SNEGSKA (reference sequence). Trimming removed 6 bases at V and 12 bases at J, with 15 bases between. The CDR3 is 11 amino acids. Sequencing was performed with immunoSEQ multiplex PCR; in TCRdb, only in-frame clones are kept and a portion is missing. The table shows 75,000 to 95,000 clones, with approximately 90% occurring only once. Sequences were derived from CD4+ or CD8+ T cells sorted from blood, sampled in a trial of the OX40 agonist ivuxolimab. This TCR was recovered from an adult with an advanced solid tumor such as melanoma, head and neck, liver or kidney cancer. The V gene is TRBV20-1, the J gene TRBJ2-1; the D gene is possibly TRBD2 (5 bases). Here the CDR3 DNA reads TGCAGTGCCCCTTGGGGAGATGGGCAGTTCTTC. It is translated as CSAPWGDGQFF.